These T cell receptor beta chains were read from a single sample in a study of technical replicates of blood from a handful of donors. Repertoires were generated with immunoSEQ multiplex PCR, while TCRdb's copy carries only in-frame clones and drops some. The data contain 70,000 to 80,000 clones, approximately 96% of them singletons. Sequencing was done on a sample of T cells isolated from PBMCs. These receptors were collected from a human donor in good health. The CDR3 runs from the conserved cysteine through the conserved F or W. A D gene is named only where the DNA matches it firmly. For some rows the clone size is stated as once, few or many, or as a class when expanded; others skip it.

cdr3_nt cdr3_aa j_call clone_size v_call d_call cdr3_length
TGTGCCAGCAGTGAAGAAGGGGGAACCGGGGAGCTGTTTTTT CASSEEGGTGELFF TRBJ2-2 . TRBV6-1 . 14
TGTGCCAGCAGCTTAAGCGATAACTATGGCTACACCTTC CASSLSDNYGYTF TRBJ1-2 . TRBV11-2 . 13
TGTGCCAGCAGCCAAGAGGGACTCGAGCAGTACTTC CASSQEGLEQYF TRBJ2-7 . TRBV4-2 . 12
TGTGCCAGCAGTGCATTTTTGTCAGATATGAACACTGAAGCTTTCTTT CASSAFLSDMNTEAFF TRBJ1-1 . TRBV28 . 16
TGTGCCAGCAGTGTATGGCGGGACAGCTCTGGGGCCAACGTCCTGACTTTC CASSVWRDSSGANVLTF TRBJ2-6 . TRBV2 . 17
TGTGCCATCAGGGGGGGGATTAATGAAAAACTGTTTTTT CAIRGGINEKLFF TRBJ1-4 . TRBV10-3 . 13
TGTGCCAGCAGCTTAGACTTCCTCTCTAGTTACGAGCAGTACTTC CASSLDFLSSYEQYF TRBJ2-7 . TRBV7-9 . 15
TGTGCCAGCAGGGGGCTCCACGAGCAGTACTTC CASRGLHEQYF TRBJ2-7 once TRBV6-1 . 11
TGTGCCTGCGCAGATAGCAACTCCTACGAGCAGTACTTC CACADSNSYEQYF TRBJ2-7 . TRBV30 . 13
TGTGCCAGCAGCGTTACAGGACCAACACCAACTAATGAAAAACTGTTTTTT CASSVTGPTPTNEKLFF TRBJ1-4 . TRBV2 . 17
TGTGCCATTCCCCGGACAGTCTATGGCTACACCTTC CAIPRTVYGYTF TRBJ1-2 . TRBV7-9 . 12
TGTGCCAGCGGTTTGCGGGCAGGGGTGAACACTGAAGCTTTCTTT CASGLRAGVNTEAFF TRBJ1-1 . TRBV6-1 . 15
TGTGCCAGCAGTGAAACTGGTCAGGGGAGGGGTGAAGCTTTCTTT CASSETGQGRGEAFF TRBJ1-1 . TRBV2 . 15
TGTGCCAGTAGTCGTGACTCCGGGACTACCGAGGAGACCCAGTACTTC CASSRDSGTTEETQYF TRBJ2-5 . TRBV19 TRBD2 16
TGTGCCAGCATCCCTCGACAGGTTTTGACAGATACGCAGTATTTT CASIPRQVLTDTQYF TRBJ2-3 . TRBV6-1 . 15
TGTGCCAGCAGCTTGGAGGGGCACACCATATATTTT CASSLEGHTIYF TRBJ1-3 . TRBV7-9 . 12
TGCGCCAGCAGTATTACCCCGGGACTAGCGGGAAACAGGGAGCAGTTCTTC CASSITPGLAGNREQFF TRBJ2-1 . TRBV10-1 TRBD2 17
TGTGCCAGCAGACTAATAGCGGGGGATACGCAGTATTTT CASRLIAGDTQYF TRBJ2-3 . TRBV13 TRBD2 13
TGTGCCAGCAGCGTTGGGGACACCCTTGCGACAGATACGCAGTATTTT CASSVGDTLATDTQYF TRBJ2-3 . TRBV9 . 16
TGCGCCAGCAGCTTAGCCGGGACAGGGAACACTGAAGCTTTCTTT CASSLAGTGNTEAFF TRBJ1-1 . TRBV5-1 TRBD1 15
TGTGCCAGCAGCGCTCCTAGCGGGGGGGCCAAAAACATTCAGTACTTC CASSAPSGGAKNIQYF TRBJ2-4 . TRBV7-9 TRBD2 16
TGTGCCAGCAGCCCCTGGACAACTCCTAACTATGGCTACACCTTC CASSPWTTPNYGYTF TRBJ1-2 . TRBV11-2 . 15
TGCGCCAGCAGCCAGGCAGGGGCCCAGCCCCAGCATTTT CASSQAGAQPQHF TRBJ1-5 . TRBV4-1 . 13
TGTGCCAGTAGTATGGGCAGCCTAAGAACCTACGAGCAGTACTTC CASSMGSLRTYEQYF TRBJ2-7 . TRBV19 . 15
TGTGCCAGCACCACCGGACTAGCGGGCACAGATACGCAGTATTTT CASTTGLAGTDTQYF TRBJ2-3 . TRBV6-1 TRBD2 15
TGTGCCAGCAGTGAAGGAATCGGGGGGGTTTACGGCTACACCTTC CASSEGIGGVYGYTF TRBJ1-2 . TRBV6-1 . 15
TGTGCCAGCAGCGAGGGAGGGAGCAATCAGCCCCAGCATTTT CASSEGGSNQPQHF TRBJ1-5 . TRBV5-6 . 14
TGTGCCAGCGGGGCTAGCGCCTCCTACGAGCAGTACTTC CASGASASYEQYF TRBJ2-7 . TRBV6-1 . 13
TGTGCCAGTAGTAGATGGTTTAGGGGCGTAGATGCAACTAATGAAAAACTGTTTTTT CASSRWFRGVDATNEKLFF TRBJ1-4 . TRBV19 . 19
TGTGCCAGCAGCCCCCCGGGACAGGGGGCGGGGGGCTATGGCTACACCTTC CASSPPGQGAGGYGYTF TRBJ1-2 . TRBV11-2 TRBD1 17
TGTGCCACCAGCAGAGATTATCGGCAGGGGGCCGATCAGCCCCAGCATTTT CATSRDYRQGADQPQHF TRBJ1-5 . TRBV15 TRBD1 17